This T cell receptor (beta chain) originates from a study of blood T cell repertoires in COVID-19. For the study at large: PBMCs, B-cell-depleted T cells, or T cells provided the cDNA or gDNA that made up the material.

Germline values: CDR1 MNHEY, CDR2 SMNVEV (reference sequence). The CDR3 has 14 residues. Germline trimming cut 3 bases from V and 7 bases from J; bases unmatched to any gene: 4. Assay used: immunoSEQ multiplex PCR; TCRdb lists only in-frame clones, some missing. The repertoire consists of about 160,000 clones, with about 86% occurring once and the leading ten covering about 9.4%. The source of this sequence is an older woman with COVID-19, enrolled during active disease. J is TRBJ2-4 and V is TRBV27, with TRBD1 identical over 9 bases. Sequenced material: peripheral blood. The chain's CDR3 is CASSFAGTGNIQYF. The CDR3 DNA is TGTGCCAGCAGTTTCGCCGGGACAGGGAACATTCAGTACTTC.